These 2 T cell receptor beta chains were all obtained from the same sample, sequenced in a study of cytomegalovirus exposure and HLA in healthy donors. TCRdb keeps only in-frame clones here, not all; method: immunoSEQ multiplex PCR. The table shows under 400,000 clones, with approximately 85% occurring only once. Sequencing input: PBMCs. These receptors were collected from a man younger than 40 in good health and CMV-seronegative.

This clone came up once. The chain employs TRBV5-1 and TRBJ2-1, with 7 positions matching TRBD1. V was clipped by 4 bases and J by 8 bases; unmatched bases: 18. Germline V gene sequence: CDR1 SGHRS, CDR2 YFSETQ. CDR3 length equals 17 residues. The CDR3 spells CASSPTGNKIPGDEQFF. As DNA, the CDR3 is TGCGCCAGCAGCCCGACAGGGAACAAAATACCGGGCGATGAGCAGTTCTTC.

The chain uses TRBV7-9 and TRBJ2-2; the D is unclear. The CDR3 is 13 amino acids. Germline V gene data show CDR1 as SEHNR and CDR2 as FQNEAQ (reference sequence). The V and J ends lost 6 bases and 7 bases respectively, with 12 bases between them. DNA of the CDR3: TGTGCCAGCAGTTTCGGCACGGGCGGGGAGCTGTTTTTT. Translation: CASSFGTGGELFF.